The rows below give T cell receptor beta chains drawn from one sample of a study of blood T cell repertoires in COVID-19. Sequencing used immunoSEQ multiplex PCR; TCRdb keeps in-frame clones, though not all of them. The sample yields just under 350,000 clones, around 90% seen once. Sequencing was done on a sample of peripheral blood. These receptors were taken from a woman under 30 who had recovered from COVID-19. Both conserved end residues are part of each CDR3. A D gene is named only where the DNA matches it firmly.

v_gene	j_gene	d_gene	CDR3aa
TRBV2	TRBJ2-2	TRBD2	CASSESGAGELFF
TRBV6-2/TRBV6-3	TRBJ1-5	TRBD1	CASSLPGTGGNQPQHF
TRBV3-1/TRBV3-2	TRBJ2-5	TRBD2	CASVAAGTSLETQYF
TRBV7-6	TRBJ2-1	TRBD1	CASSQKTGGQRVDRPEQFF
TRBV7-7	TRBJ2-5	-	CASSEHPPGHPLETQYF
TRBV4-2	TRBJ1-6	-	CASSQDGLPLHF
TRBV5-1	TRBJ1-5	-	CASSLDSTNQPQHF
TRBV7-8	TRBJ2-2	-	CASSLSRTTNTGELFF
TRBV6-4	TRBJ2-1	TRBD2	CASSDSVGRRYNEQFF
TRBV5-4	TRBJ1-4	TRBD1	CASRDGQGVGEKLFF
TRBV11-3	TRBJ2-3	TRBD2	CASSSGSGSTDTQYF
TRBV4-1	TRBJ1-1	TRBD1	CASSQDVLGGRTEAFF
TRBV5-6	TRBJ2-3	-	CASSLEPGVTDTQYF
TRBV5-1	TRBJ2-3	-	CASSLARGWTDTQYF
TRBV5-1	TRBJ2-1	TRBD2	CASSTLGLAGAGNEQFF
TRBV5-6	TRBJ1-1	-	CASSLATDRRNTEAFF
TRBV3-1/TRBV3-2	TRBJ1-2	-	CASSQVTAIGYTF
TRBV11-3	TRBJ1-1	-	CASSLIEAGTEAFF
TRBV9	TRBJ2-1	TRBD2	CASSPSGSSYNEQFF
TRBV4-1	TRBJ1-4	TRBD1	CASSRTGDEKLFF
TRBV18	TRBJ2-5	TRBD2	CASSPETSISGETQYF
TRBV18	TRBJ1-1	TRBD1	CASSPRSEGANTEAFF
TRBV19	TRBJ2-3	TRBD2	CASSSGTSGPGHTDTQYF
TRBV7-9	TRBJ1-2	TRBD1	CASSTYRGLGYGYTF
TRBV7-9	TRBJ1-1	-	CASRPRGAGNEAFF
TRBV11-2	TRBJ1-3	TRBD1	CASSLGTGSGNTIYF
TRBV19	TRBJ2-3	-	CASSKSGSDTQYF
TRBV4-3	TRBJ2-3	TRBD2	CASSQVSSGSRDTQYF
TRBV7-2	TRBJ2-1	TRBD2	CASSGTSGRSYNEQFF
TRBV6-2/TRBV6-3	TRBJ2-1	TRBD2	CASSYRLMMAGVPDEQFF
TRBV9	TRBJ2-2	TRBD2	CASSVSGSGSINTGELFF
TRBV7-8	TRBJ2-3	-	CASSLARPTSTRGDTQYF
TRBV28	TRBJ1-2	-	CASLSRSNYGYTF
TRBV11-3	TRBJ2-2	-	CASSFSRGTTGELFF
TRBV5-1	TRBJ2-3	TRBD2	CASSPTGGAISTDTQYF
TRBV30	TRBJ2-2	TRBD1	CAWSLYQGANTGELFF
TRBV5-1	TRBJ2-2	TRBD2	CASSLGGSLGNTGELFF
TRBV9	TRBJ2-5	TRBD2	CASSPRLRAGGGETQYF
TRBV29-1	TRBJ1-1	TRBD1	CSVNEGAMNTEAFF
TRBV5-4	TRBJ2-2	-	CATSVGGTGELFF
TRBV19	TRBJ2-5	-	CASSIYRAAETQYF